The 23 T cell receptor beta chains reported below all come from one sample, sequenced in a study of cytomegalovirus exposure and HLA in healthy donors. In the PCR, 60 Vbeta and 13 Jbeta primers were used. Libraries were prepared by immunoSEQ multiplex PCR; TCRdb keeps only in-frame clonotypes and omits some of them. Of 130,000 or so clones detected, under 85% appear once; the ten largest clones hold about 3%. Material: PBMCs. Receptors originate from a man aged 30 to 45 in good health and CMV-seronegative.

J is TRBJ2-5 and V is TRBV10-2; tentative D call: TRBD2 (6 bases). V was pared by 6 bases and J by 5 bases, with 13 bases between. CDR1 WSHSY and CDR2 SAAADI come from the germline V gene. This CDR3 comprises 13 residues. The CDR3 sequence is CASREGGAETQYF. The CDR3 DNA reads TGCGCCAGCAGGGAGGGAGGAGCCGAGACCCAGTACTTC.

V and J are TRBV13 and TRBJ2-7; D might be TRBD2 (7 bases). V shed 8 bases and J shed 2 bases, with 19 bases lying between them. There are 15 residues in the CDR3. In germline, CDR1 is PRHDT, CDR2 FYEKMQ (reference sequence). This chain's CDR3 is CASRPEAGAAYEQYF. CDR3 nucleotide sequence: TGTGCCAGCCGCCCTGAGGCGGGGGCCGCCTACGAGCAGTACTTC.

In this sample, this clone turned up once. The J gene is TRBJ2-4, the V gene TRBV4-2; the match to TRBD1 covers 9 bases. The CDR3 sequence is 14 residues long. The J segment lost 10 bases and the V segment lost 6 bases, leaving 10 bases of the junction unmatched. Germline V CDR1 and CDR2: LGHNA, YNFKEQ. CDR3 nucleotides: TGTGCCAGCAGGGGACAGGGCTTTTTGGGGATTCAGTACTTC. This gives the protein CASRGQGFLGIQYF.

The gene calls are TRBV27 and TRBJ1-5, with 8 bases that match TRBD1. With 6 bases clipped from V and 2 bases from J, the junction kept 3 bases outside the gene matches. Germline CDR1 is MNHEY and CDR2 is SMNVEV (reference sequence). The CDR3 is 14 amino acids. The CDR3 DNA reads TGTGCCAGCAGACAGACAGGGGGCAATCAGCCCCAGCATTTT. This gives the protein CASRQTGGNQPQHF.

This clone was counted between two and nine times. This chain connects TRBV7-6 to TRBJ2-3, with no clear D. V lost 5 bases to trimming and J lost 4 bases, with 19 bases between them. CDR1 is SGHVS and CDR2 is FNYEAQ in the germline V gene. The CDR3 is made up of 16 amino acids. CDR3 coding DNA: TGTGCCAGCAGCCAGGTCCCTAACTTCCTATCAGATACGCAGTATTTT. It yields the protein CASSQVPNFLSDTQYF.

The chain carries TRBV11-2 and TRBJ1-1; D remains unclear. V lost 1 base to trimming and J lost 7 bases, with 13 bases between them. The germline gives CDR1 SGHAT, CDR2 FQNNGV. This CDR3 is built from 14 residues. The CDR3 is CASSLGGTPGEAFF. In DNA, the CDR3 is TGTGCCAGCAGCTTAGGTGGCACCCCTGGTGAAGCTTTCTTT. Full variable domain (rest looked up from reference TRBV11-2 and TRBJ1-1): EAGVAQSPRYKIIEKRQSVAFWCNPISGHATLYWYQQILGQGPKLLIQFQNNGVVDDSQLPKDRFSAERLKGVDSTLKIQPAKLEDSAVYLCASSLGGTPGEAFFGQGTRLTVV.

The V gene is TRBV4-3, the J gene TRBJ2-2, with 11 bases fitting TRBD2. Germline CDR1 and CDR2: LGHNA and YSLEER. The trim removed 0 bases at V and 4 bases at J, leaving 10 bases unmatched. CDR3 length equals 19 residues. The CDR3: CASSQDPPSLAGGTGELFF. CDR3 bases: TGCGCCAGCAGCCAAGACCCCCCATCGCTAGCGGGAGGCACCGGGGAGCTGTTTTTT.

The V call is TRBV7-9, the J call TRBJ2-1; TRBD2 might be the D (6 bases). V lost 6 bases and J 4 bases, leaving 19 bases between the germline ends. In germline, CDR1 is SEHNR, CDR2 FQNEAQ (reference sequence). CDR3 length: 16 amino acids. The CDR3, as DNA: TGTGCCAGCAGTCAAAAAGCGGGTTTGGGGTACAATGAGCAGTTCTTC. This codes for CASSQKAGLGYNEQFF.

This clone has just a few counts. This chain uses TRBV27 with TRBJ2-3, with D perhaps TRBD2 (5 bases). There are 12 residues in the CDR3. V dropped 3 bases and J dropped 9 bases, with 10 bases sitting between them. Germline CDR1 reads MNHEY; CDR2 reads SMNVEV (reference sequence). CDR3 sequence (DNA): TGTGCCAGCAGTTTCCCCTCGGGGACGCAGTATTTT. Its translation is CASSFPSGTQYF.

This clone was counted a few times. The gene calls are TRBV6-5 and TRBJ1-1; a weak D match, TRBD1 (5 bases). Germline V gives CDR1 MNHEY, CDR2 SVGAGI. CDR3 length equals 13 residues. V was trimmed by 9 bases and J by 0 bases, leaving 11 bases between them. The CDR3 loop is CARKTEMNTEAFF. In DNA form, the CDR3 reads TGTGCCAGGAAGACAGAAATGAACACTGAAGCTTTCTTT.

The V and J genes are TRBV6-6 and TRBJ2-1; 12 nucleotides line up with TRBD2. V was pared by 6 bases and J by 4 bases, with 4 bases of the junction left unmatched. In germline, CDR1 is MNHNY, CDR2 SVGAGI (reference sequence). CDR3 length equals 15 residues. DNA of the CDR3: TGTGCCAGCAGCCTACTAGCGGGAGGATACAATGAGCAGTTCTTC. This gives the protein CASSLLAGGYNEQFF.

The CDR3 DNA sequence: TGCGCCAGCAGGCGGCAGGGAAGCACAGATACGCAGTATTTT. Protein sequence: CASRRQGSTDTQYF. J is TRBJ2-3 and V is TRBV5-1, with D possibly TRBD1 on 5 matching bases. Germline CDR1 and CDR2: SGHRS and YFSETQ. This CDR3 has 14 amino acids. V lost 5 bases to trimming and J lost 0 bases, with 10 bases between them.

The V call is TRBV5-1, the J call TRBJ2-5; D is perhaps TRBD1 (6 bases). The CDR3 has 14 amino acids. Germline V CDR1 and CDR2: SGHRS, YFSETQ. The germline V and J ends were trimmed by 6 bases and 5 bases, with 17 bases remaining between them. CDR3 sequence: CASTIVGQGETQYF. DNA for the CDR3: TGCGCCAGCACCATTGTGGGCCAGGGGGAGACCCAGTACTTC. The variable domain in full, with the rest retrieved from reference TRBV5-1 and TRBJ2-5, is KAGVTQTPRYLIKTRGQQVTLSCSPISGHRSVSWYQQTPGQGLQFLFEYFSETQRNKGNFPGRFSGRQFSNSRSEMNVSTLELGDSALYLCASTIVGQGETQYFGPGTRLLVL.

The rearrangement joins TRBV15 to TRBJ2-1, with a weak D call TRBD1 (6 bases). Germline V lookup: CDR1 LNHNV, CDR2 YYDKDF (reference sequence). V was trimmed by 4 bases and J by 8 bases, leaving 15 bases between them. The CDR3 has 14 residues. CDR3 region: CATSNFRGSDEQFF. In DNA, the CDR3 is TGTGCCACCAGCAACTTCAGGGGTTCCGATGAGCAGTTCTTC.

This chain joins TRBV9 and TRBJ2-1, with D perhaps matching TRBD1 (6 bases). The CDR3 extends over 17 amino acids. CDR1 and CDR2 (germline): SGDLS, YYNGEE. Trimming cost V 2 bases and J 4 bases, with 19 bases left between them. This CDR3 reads CASSVYLKGGGYNEQFF. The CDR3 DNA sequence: TGTGCCAGCAGCGTCTACCTTAAAGGGGGTGGATACAATGAGCAGTTCTTC.

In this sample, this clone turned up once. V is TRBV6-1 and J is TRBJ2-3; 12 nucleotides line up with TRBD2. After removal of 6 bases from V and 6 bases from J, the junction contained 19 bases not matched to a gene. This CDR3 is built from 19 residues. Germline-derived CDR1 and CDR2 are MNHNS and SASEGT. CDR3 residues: CASSESIGRLAGGSDTQYF. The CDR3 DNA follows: TGTGCCAGCAGCGAATCTATCGGACGGCTAGCGGGGGGGTCGGATACGCAGTATTTT.

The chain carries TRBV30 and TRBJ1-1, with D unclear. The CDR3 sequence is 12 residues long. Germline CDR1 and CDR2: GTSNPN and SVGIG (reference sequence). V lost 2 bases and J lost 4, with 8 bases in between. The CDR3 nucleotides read TGTGCCTGGAGTTATGGCGGCACTGAAGCTTTCTTT. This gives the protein CAWSYGGTEAFF.

CDR3: CACPGQGRGGYTF. The CDR3 DNA follows: TGTGCCTGTCCGGGACAGGGGAGGGGTGGCTACACCTTC. J is TRBJ1-2 and V is TRBV30, with 10 nucleotides matching TRBD1. CDR1 and CDR2 (germline): GTSNPN, SVGIG (reference sequence). The CDR3 runs 13 residues. With V trimmed by 6 bases and J by 7 bases, 8 bases remained unmatched.

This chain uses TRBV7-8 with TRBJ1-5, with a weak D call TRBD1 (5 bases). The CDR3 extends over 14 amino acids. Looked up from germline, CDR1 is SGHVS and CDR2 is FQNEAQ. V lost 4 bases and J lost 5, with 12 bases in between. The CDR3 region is CASSSHGGDQPQHF. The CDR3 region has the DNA TGTGCCAGCAGCTCTCACGGGGGGGATCAGCCCCAGCATTTT. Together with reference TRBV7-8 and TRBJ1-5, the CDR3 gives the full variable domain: GAGVSQSPRYKVAKRGQDVALRCDPISGHVSLFWYQQALGQGPEFLTYFQNEAQLDKSGLPSDRFFAERPEGSVSTLKIQRTQQEDSAVYLCASSSHGGDQPQHFGDGTRLSIL.

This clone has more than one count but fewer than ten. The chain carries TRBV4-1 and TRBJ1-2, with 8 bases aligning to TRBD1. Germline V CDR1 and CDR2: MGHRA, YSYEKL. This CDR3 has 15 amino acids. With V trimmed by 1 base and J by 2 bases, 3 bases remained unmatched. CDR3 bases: TGCGCCAGCAGCCAAGGTCAGGGGGCGAACTATGGCTACACCTTC. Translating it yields CASSQGQGANYGYTF.

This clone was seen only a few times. The CDR3 DNA reads as TGTGCCAGCAGCAAAGTGGGGCGCAGGGTTTTTGGTAATGAAAAACTGTTTTTT. This translates into CASSKVGRRVFGNEKLFF. This chain connects TRBV21-1 to TRBJ1-4; the table gives TRBD1 as D, unverified against the DNA. TRBV21-1 is classified as a pseudogene. The CDR3 totals 18 residues.

In DNA form, the CDR3 reads TGTGCCAGCAGTTTTTTAGAGGGGGCGCATGCTGAAGCTTTCTTT. Translating it yields CASSFLEGAHAEAFF. The chain has TRBV28 and TRBJ1-1; 7 bases are shared with TRBD1. The ends lost 3 bases at V and 6 bases at J; junction bases unmatched: 10. Germline V gene sequence: CDR1 MDHEN, CDR2 SYDVKM. The CDR3 has 15 residues.

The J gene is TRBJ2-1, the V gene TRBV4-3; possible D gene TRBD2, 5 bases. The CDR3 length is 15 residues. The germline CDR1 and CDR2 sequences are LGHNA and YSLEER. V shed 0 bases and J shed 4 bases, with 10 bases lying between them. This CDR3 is CASSQEAPGYNEQFF. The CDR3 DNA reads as TGCGCCAGCAGCCAAGAAGCCCCGGGATACAATGAGCAGTTCTTC.